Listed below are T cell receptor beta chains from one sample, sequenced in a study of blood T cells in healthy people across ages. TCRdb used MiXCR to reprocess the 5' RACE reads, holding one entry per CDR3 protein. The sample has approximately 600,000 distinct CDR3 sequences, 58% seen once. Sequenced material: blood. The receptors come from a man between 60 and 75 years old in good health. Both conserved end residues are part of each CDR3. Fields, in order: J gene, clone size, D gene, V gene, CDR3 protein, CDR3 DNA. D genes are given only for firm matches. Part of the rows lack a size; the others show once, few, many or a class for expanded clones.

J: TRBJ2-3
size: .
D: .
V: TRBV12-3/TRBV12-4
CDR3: CASSLWRRPSTDTQYF
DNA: TGTGCCAGCAGTCTATGGCGTAGACCTAGCACAGATACGCAGTATTTT

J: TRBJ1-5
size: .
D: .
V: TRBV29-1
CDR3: CSVEEGGGDQPQHF
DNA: TGCAGCGTTGAGGAGGGGGGCGGGGATCAGCCCCAGCATTTT

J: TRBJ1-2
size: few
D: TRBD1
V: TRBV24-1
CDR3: CATSDPTGGIYGYTF
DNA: TGTGCCACCAGTGACCCGACAGGGGGCATCTATGGCTACACCTTC

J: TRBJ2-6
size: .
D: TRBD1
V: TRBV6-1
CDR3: CASSPRGRVGMAQPGANVLTF
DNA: TGTGCCAGCAGTCCCAGGGGGCGCGTTGGTATGGCACAGCCTGGGGCCAACGTCCTGACTTTC

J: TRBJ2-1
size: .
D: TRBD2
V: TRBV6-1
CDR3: CASSGLATSGNEQFF
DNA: TGTGCCAGCAGCGGACTAGCAACGTCGGGGAATGAGCAGTTCTTC

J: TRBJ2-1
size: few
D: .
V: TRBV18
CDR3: CASSPMPGYNEQFF
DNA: TGTGCCAGCTCACCAATGCCGGGCTACAATGAGCAGTTCTTC

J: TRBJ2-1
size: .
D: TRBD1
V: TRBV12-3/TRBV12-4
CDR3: CASTPGQVHNEQFF
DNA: TGTGCCAGCACCCCGGGACAGGTCCACAATGAGCAGTTCTTC

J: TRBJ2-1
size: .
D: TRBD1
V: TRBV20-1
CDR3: CSANQARGRVYNEQFF
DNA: TGCAGTGCTAATCAAGCAAGGGGGCGGGTGTACAATGAGCAGTTCTTC

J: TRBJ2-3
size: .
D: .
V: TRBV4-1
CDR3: CASSRRLQVALSTDTQYF
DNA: TGCGCCAGCAGCCGAAGACTACAGGTGGCGTTGAGCACAGATACGCAGTATTTT

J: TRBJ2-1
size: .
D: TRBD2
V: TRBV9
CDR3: CASSVDSSGGQGEQFF
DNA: TGTGCCAGCAGCGTAGATTCTAGCGGGGGTCAGGGTGAGCAGTTCTTC

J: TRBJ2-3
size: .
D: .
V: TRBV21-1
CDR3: CARTVTDTQYF
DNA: TGTGCCAGGACCGTCACAGATACGCAGTATTTT

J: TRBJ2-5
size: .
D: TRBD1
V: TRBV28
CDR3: CASSPPGQGEETQYF
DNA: TGTGCCAGCAGTCCGCCGGGACAGGGAGAAGAGACCCAGTACTTC

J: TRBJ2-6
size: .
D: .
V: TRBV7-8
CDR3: CASRYANSGANVLTF
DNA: TGTGCCAGCCGCTACGCAAACTCTGGGGCCAACGTCCTGACTTTC

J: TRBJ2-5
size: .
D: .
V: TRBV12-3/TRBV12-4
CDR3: CASSSLLSDSGVETQYF
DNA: TGTGCCAGCAGTTCACTCCTATCTGACTCCGGCGTCGAGACCCAGTACTTC